These 16 T cell receptor beta chains share one sample of origin, sequenced in a study of T cell clonality in common variable immunodeficiency. Repertoires were generated with immunoSEQ multiplex PCR, while TCRdb's copy carries only in-frame clones and drops some. The repertoire has some 38,000 clones, none seen only once; the ten largest take 8% to 10%. The sequenced material came from peripheral blood mononuclear cells. The receptor set was obtained from a person aged 18-69 years in good health.

This clone has ten or more counts. The CDR3 extends 3 residues past the end of the read, so its final part is completed from the germline J gene. This chain links TRBV12-3 or TRBV12-4 with TRBJ2-1, with 8 nucleotides matching TRBD2. Trimming cost V 8 bases and J 6 bases; bases outside gene matches: 12. CDR3 size: 15 residues. The CDR3 is CASSTSAGGPNEQFF. Partial CDR3 DNA: TGTGCCAGCTCTACCTCGGCGGGAGGCCCCAATGAG.

In its sample, this clone was seen many times. The DNA ends 3 residues before the CDR3 does, and the rest of the CDR3 is filled in from the germline J gene. This chain links TRBV28 with TRBJ1-3, with D perhaps TRBD1 (5 bases). Looked up from germline, CDR1 is MDHEN and CDR2 is SYDVKM. V was pared by 7 bases and J by 0 bases, with 16 bases between. The CDR3 runs to 16 residues. The CDR3 here is CASTEGTASSGNTIYF. CDR3 bases read: TGTGCCAGCACCGAAGGGACTGCGAGCTCTGGAAACACC.

This clone was picked up many times. The missing CDR3 end, 3 residues past where the read stops, is filled in from the germline J gene. The chain links TRBV19 to TRBJ2-7; 11 bases fit TRBD2. J was trimmed by 3 bases and V by 0 bases; bases with no gene match: 4. The germline V gene encodes CDR1 LNHDA and CDR2 SQIVND (reference sequence). The CDR3 extends over 16 amino acids. The part of the CDR3 DNA that was read is TGTGCCAGTAGTATAGAGCATACTAGCGGGAGCTACGAG. It is translated as CASSIEHTSGSYE. The whole CDR3 reads CASSIEHTSGSYEQYF.

This clone came up many times. From the germline J gene comes the end of the CDR3, since the read stops 3 residues before it. The chain uses TRBV5-6 and TRBJ2-5; possibly TRBD2 for D (5 bases). Per germline, CDR1 SGHDT and CDR2 YYEEEE. This CDR3 spans 13 amino acids. The V gene lost 1 base and the J gene lost 5 bases, with 9 bases spanning the gap. CDR3 DNA, as far as it was read: TGTGCCAGCAGCTTGCGAGGGCCGGAGACC. Its translation is CASSLRGPET. Given in full, the CDR3 is CASSLRGPETQYF.

This clone was recorded at least ten times. The CDR3 end is not reached by the read, which stops 3 residues before it; the germline J gene fills it in. The genes are TRBV10-3 and TRBJ1-2, with 7 bases aligning to TRBD1. The V and J ends lost 6 bases and 2 bases, in that order; junction bases with no gene match: 6. The CDR3 sequence is 14 residues long. CDR1 ENHRY and CDR2 SYGVKD come from the germline V gene. CDR3 DNA (partial): TGTGCCATCAGGGGGACAGATGCAAACTATGGC. Encoded protein: CAIRGTDANYG. The entire CDR3 is CAIRGTDANYGYTF.

This clone was observed at least ten times. The read gets to within 3 residues of the CDR3 end, and the germline J gene fills in the rest. The rearrangement joins TRBV12-5 to TRBJ2-2; D remains unclear. V shed 6 bases and J shed 1 base, with 3 bases lying between them. Germline CDR1 LGHNT, CDR2 FRNRAP. The length of the CDR3 is 12 residues. The CDR3: CASGRNTGELFF. CDR3 DNA (partial): TGTGCTAGTGGCAGGAACACCGGGGAG.

About this clone itself: The read ends 3 residues before the CDR3 terminus; that terminus is restored from the germline J gene. The V and J genes are TRBV10-3 and TRBJ2-5; D may correspond to TRBD1 or TRBD2 (5 bases each). CDR1 is ENHRY and CDR2 is SYGVKD in the germline V gene. Trimming took 10 bases from V and 5 from J, leaving 11 bases between them. CDR3 length equals 11 residues. Partial CDR3 DNA: TGTGCCACGACCGAGGGGGAGACC. It encodes CATTEGET. In full, the CDR3 is CATTEGETQYF.

In its sample, this clone was seen many times. From the germline J gene comes the end of the CDR3, since the read stops 3 residues before it. The J gene is TRBJ2-7, the V gene TRBV30; 12 bases map to TRBD1. Trimming cost V 2 bases and J 6 bases; bases outside gene matches: 5. From germline, CDR1 is GTSNPN and CDR2 SVGIG (reference sequence). This CDR3 is built from 14 residues. The CDR3 is CAWSSGTGGVEQYF. Partial CDR3 DNA: TGTGCCTGGAGTTCCGGGACAGGGGGCGTCGAG.

This clone showed up many times. The read finishes 3 residues shy of the CDR3 end, and the germline J gene is used to complete it. This chain links TRBV10-1 with TRBJ2-1; D remains unclear. The CDR3 is 13 residues long. Germline V gives CDR1 WNHNN, CDR2 SYGVQD (reference sequence). V lost 3 bases to trimming and J lost 9 bases, with 12 bases between them. Incomplete CDR3 DNA: TGCGCCAGCAGTGAAAGTCTTCATAGTGAG. Amino acid sequence: CASSESLHSE. The whole CDR3 region reads CASSESLHSEQFF.

In this sample, this clone turned up many times. The read ends 3 residues shy of where the CDR3 ends; the end is completed using the germline J gene. The rearrangement links TRBV2 to TRBJ2-3, with 10 bases lining up with TRBD2. Per germline, CDR1 SNHLY and CDR2 FYNNEI. The CDR3 loop spans 13 amino acids. The sequenced CDR3 bases are TGTGCCAGCAGCGCTAGCGGGGGCTTAGCG. Translated, it gives CASSASGGLA. The whole CDR3 protein reads CASSASGGLAQYF.

Comment on this clone: Sequence at one end of the junction differs from germline and may be a read error. The read gets to within 3 residues of the CDR3 end, and the germline J gene fills in the rest. The sample has other DNA sequences that encode this CDR3 too. The genes are TRBV18 and TRBJ1-3; the match to TRBD1 covers 7 bases. CDR1 and CDR2 (germline): KGHSH, LQKENI. CDR3 size: 14 residues. The CDR3 reads CASSTGQAGNTIYF. The sequenced part of the CDR3 DNA is TGTGCCAGCTCAACCGGACAGGCTGGAAACACG.

This clone was recorded many times. The CDR3 end falls 3 residues outside the read, so it is completed with the germline J gene. The V gene is TRBV6-4, the J gene TRBJ2-3; D perhaps matches TRBD1 (5 bases). The CDR3 totals 15 residues. From germline, CDR1 is MRHNA and CDR2 SNTAGT. Trimming cost V 3 bases and J 2 bases, with 12 bases left between them. The sequenced CDR3 bases are TGTGCCAGCAGTGATATTCCTGGGGCCACAGATACG. Its protein is CASSDIPGATDT. From start to end, the CDR3 is CASSDIPGATDTQYF.

This clone was recorded at least ten times. CDR3 bases read: TGTGCCAGCAGCCAATGGACAGGAGAGACC. It yields the protein CASSQWTGET. The full-length CDR3 reads as CASSQWTGETQYF. The chain is built from TRBV16 and TRBJ2-5; 7 bases fit TRBD1. The read gets to within 3 residues of the CDR3 end, and the germline J gene fills in the rest. After removal of 1 base from V and 4 bases from J, the junction contained 0 bases not matched to a gene. The CDR3 consists of 13 residues. Germline CDR1 reads KGHSY; CDR2 reads FQNENV.

This clone was counted at least ten times. The CDR3 goes on 3 residues after the read ends, and that part is filled in from the germline J gene. This chain joins TRBV4-1 and TRBJ2-2; D call uncertain. The V gene's germline CDR1 is MGHRA and CDR2 YSYEKL. This CDR3 region has 14 residues. The V gene lost 1 base and the J gene lost 1 base, with 4 bases spanning the gap. The DNA read from the CDR3 is TGCGCCAGCAGCCAAGGGCAGAACACCGGGGAG. Its translation: CASSQGQNTGE. In full, the CDR3 reads CASSQGQNTGELFF.

Note on this clone: The observed sequence ends 3 residues before the CDR3 terminus, with the missing tail filled in from the germline J gene. This chain joins TRBV18 and TRBJ1-2; no firm D call. This CDR3 is 16 amino acids long. Germline V gives CDR1 KGHSH, CDR2 LQKENI. The CDR3 loop reads CASSPMNSGSTDTYTF. The sequenced CDR3 bases are TGTGCCAGCTCACCAATGAACAGCGGATCCACAGATACC.

This clone was counted ten times or more. The read finishes 3 residues shy of the CDR3 end, and the germline J gene is used to complete it. This chain uses TRBV9 with TRBJ2-1; TRBD2 agrees at 8 bases. Germline V gene lookup returns CDR1 SGDLS and CDR2 YYNGEE. The CDR3 length is 17 residues. Trimming removed 6 bases from V and 5 bases from J; junction bases left unmatched: 16. The sequenced part of the CDR3 DNA is TGTGCCAGCACCGGCAGGAGGGCGGGAGGCCTGAACAATGAG. Its protein product is CASTGRRAGGLNNE. The whole CDR3 is CASTGRRAGGLNNEQFF.